This T cell receptor beta chain was obtained from a study of blood T cells in healthy people across ages. Study-level findings and limits: Because donor CMV status was unknown, expanded clonotype changes were possibly confounded. Researchers deemed the diversity estimates from one million T cells underestimates.

A second PCR, run for roughly 7 to 12 cycles, used a sample-barcoded 5' primer plus a J-beta primer mix. The template-switch adaptor, which had 12 random nucleotides, put a tag on each cDNA molecule. One entry per CDR3 protein results from TCRdb running MiXCR on the 5' RACE reads. The table lists around 1.5 million distinct CDR3 sequences, roughly 60% of them singletons, with under 8.5% in the top ten. The germline V gene encodes CDR1 SQVTM and CDR2 ANQGSEA. Trimming stripped 6 bases from V and 1 base from J, with 9 bases between. CDR3 size: 13 residues. Details on this clonotype: No antigen is known for it.

This receptor was taken from a man in his late teens or twenties in good health. V and J are TRBV29-1 and TRBJ2-2; possibly TRBD2 for D (5 bases). The sequenced sample was blood. The DNA for the CDR3 is TGCAGCGTCCGCCGGGAGAACACCGGGGAGCTGTTTTTT. This translates into CSVRRENTGELFF.